The 13 T cell receptor beta chains below all came from one sample that was sequenced in a study of draining lymph node invasion in breast cancer. TCRdb used MiXCR to reprocess the bulk RNA-seq reads, holding one entry per CDR3 protein. The table includes 2,000 to 3,000 distinct CDR3 sequences, approximately 84% detected once. Memory conventional CD4 T cells were sorted as CD4+ CD45RA- CD25- cells. The specimen sequenced was sorted memory CD4+ effector T cells from a lymph node. The receptors originated from a female donor with luminal breast cancer.

The chain employs TRBV2 and TRBJ1-1; no definite D call. This CDR3 is 13 amino acids long. Germline V gives CDR1 SNHLY, CDR2 FYNNEI. Trimming took 2 bases from V and 7 from J, leaving 11 bases between them. The CDR3 DNA follows: TGTGCCAGCAGTGAAAAGGGAAGGGATGAAGCTTTCTTT. Protein: CASSEKGRDEAFF.

This rearrangement joins TRBV20-1 to TRBJ1-5; a weak D match, TRBD1 (5 bases). Trimming pared 6 bases from V and 2 bases from J, leaving 11 bases between. CDR3 size: 13 residues. Germline V gene sequence: CDR1 DFQATT, CDR2 SNEGSKA (reference sequence). CDR3: CSATWGGNQPQHF. CDR3 bases: TGCAGTGCCACCTGGGGCGGCAATCAGCCCCAGCATTTT.

The chain employs TRBV12-3 or TRBV12-4 and TRBJ1-6, with TRBD1 identical over 12 bases. V lost 6 bases, J lost 10 bases, and 4 bases stayed unmatched. The CDR3 has 14 amino acids. CDR3 in amino acids: CASRRDRGLSPLHF. In nucleotides, the CDR3 is TGTGCCAGCAGGCGGGACAGGGGGCTGTCACCCCTCCACTTT.

This clonotype was recorded once. One junction end disagrees with the germline gene, perhaps due to a read error. The chain links TRBV27 to TRBJ1-2, with D possibly matching TRBD1 (5 bases). The germline V gene encodes CDR1 MNHEY and CDR2 SMNVEV (reference sequence). The CDR3 has 15 residues. The CDR3 DNA reads as TGTGCCAGCAGGCGTGAAAGGGGCACCGGCTATGGCTACACATTC. Protein sequence: CASRRERGTGYGYTF.

J is TRBJ1-1 and V is TRBV19; D is ambiguous. Germline CDR1 and CDR2: LNHDA and SQIVND (reference sequence). There are 15 residues in the CDR3. The ends were cut back, 8 bases at V and 2 bases at J, with 18 bases in the middle. The CDR3 DNA is TGTGCCAGTCAAGTCTCGGGCAGGAGTAACACTGAAGCTTTCTTT. This sequence encodes CASQVSGRSNTEAFF.

V is TRBV10-3 and J is TRBJ1-1; TRBD1 aligns across 10 bases. The CDR3 runs 14 residues. V was pared by 4 bases and J by 4 bases, with 3 bases of the junction left unmatched. CDR1 and CDR2 (germline): ENHRY, SYGVKD. This CDR3 reads CAISVDRGLTEAFF. CDR3 DNA sequence: TGTGCCATCAGTGTCGACAGGGGGCTCACTGAAGCTTTCTTT.

The chain carries TRBV7-9 and TRBJ1-3; D uncertain. V was trimmed by 6 bases and J by 1 base, leaving 10 bases between them. Germline V gene data show CDR1 as SEHNR and CDR2 as FQNEAQ (reference sequence). The CDR3 totals 14 residues. CDR3 protein: CASSFSGSGNTIYF. CDR3 coding DNA: TGTGCCAGCAGTTTTTCCGGGTCTGGAAACACCATATATTTT.

The chain couples TRBV4-1 to TRBJ2-3; D call uncertain. CDR1 is MGHRA, CDR2 YSYEKL, per germline. With 1 base removed from V and 5 bases from J, the gap between germline ends came to 10 bases. The CDR3 is made up of 14 amino acids. This CDR3 is CASSQGAEIDTQYF. The CDR3 DNA reads as TGCGCCAGCAGCCAAGGGGCAGAAATAGATACGCAGTATTTT.

A few counts support this clonotype. The gene calls are TRBV7-9 and TRBJ2-5, with TRBD1 matching over 11 bases. Germline loops: CDR1 SEHNR, CDR2 FQNEAQ (reference sequence). CDR3 length equals 15 residues. V was clipped by 5 bases and J by 4 bases; unmatched bases: 6. The CDR3 DNA follows: TGTGCCAGCAGCACGTGGACAGGGGGCAGAGAGACCCAGTACTTC. This translates into CASSTWTGGRETQYF.

The rearrangement uses TRBV4-1 and TRBJ1-4; TRBD1 agrees at 11 bases. The CDR3 runs 15 residues. J was trimmed by 10 bases and V by 3 bases; bases with no gene match: 7. Germline V gene data show CDR1 as MGHRA and CDR2 as YSYEKL. The CDR3 region is CASSQTGTGGGKLFF. In nucleotides, the CDR3 is TGCGCCAGCAGCCAGACCGGGACAGGGGGAGGAAAACTGTTTTTT.

The chain carries TRBV18 and TRBJ2-7, with 10 bases lining up with TRBD2. Germline lookup yields CDR1 KGHSH and CDR2 LQKENI. The V segment lost 6 bases and the J segment 3 bases; nucleotides outside the gene matches: 5. The CDR3 extends over 14 amino acids. CDR3 region: CASSGLAGDYEQYF. Written as DNA, the CDR3 is TGTGCCAGCTCGGGCCTAGCGGGGGACTACGAGCAGTACTTC.

This sequence joins TRBV6-5 and TRBJ1-2, with 12 bases fitting TRBD1. CDR1 MNHEY and CDR2 SVGAGI come from the germline V gene. The CDR3 extends over 18 amino acids. Trimming took 0 bases from V and 7 from J; bases not matched to a gene: 12. In nucleotides, the CDR3 is TGTGCCAGCAGTTACTCCATCGGCGCGGGACAGGGGGCGGGTGGCTACACCTTC. This gives the protein CASSYSIGAGQGAGGYTF.

The chain employs TRBV27 and TRBJ2-7, with unresolved D. CDR3 length: 14 residues. CDR1 and CDR2 from the germline V gene are MNHEY and SMNVEV (reference sequence). V lost 2 bases to trimming and J lost 5 bases, with 13 bases between them. CDR3 sequence: CASSLLSRSNEQYV. CDR3 nucleotide sequence: TGTGCCAGCAGTTTACTTTCGCGCAGTAACGAGCAGTACGTC.